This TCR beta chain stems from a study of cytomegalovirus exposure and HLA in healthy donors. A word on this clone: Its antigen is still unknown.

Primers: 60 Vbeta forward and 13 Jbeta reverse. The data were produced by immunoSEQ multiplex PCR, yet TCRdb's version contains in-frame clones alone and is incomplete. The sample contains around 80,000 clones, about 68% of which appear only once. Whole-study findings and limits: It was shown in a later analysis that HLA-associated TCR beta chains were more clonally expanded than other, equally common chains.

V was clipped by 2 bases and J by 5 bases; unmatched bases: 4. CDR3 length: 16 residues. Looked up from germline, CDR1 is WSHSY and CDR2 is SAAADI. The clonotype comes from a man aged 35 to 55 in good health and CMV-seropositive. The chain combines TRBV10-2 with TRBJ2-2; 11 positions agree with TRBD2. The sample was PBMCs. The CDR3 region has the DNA TGCGCCAGCAGTGAGAAAACTAGCGGGGGAACCGGGGAGCTGTTTTTT. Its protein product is CASSEKTSGGTGELFF.